The source of this TCR beta chain is a study of blood T cell repertoires in COVID-19. On the study more broadly: There were acute and convalescent COVID-19 samples, and they came from the United States, Italy and Spain.

Deletions cut 5 bases from V and 0 bases from J, with 11 bases between. The germline V gene encodes CDR1 SEHNR and CDR2 FQNEAQ (reference sequence). This CDR3 region has 15 residues. Per the authors' pipeline: Amplification of reference gene primers provided the estimated nucleated cell counts. Assay used: immunoSEQ multiplex PCR; TCRdb lists only in-frame clones, some missing. The D gene and trimming were derived from the DNA, and the V and J assignments and clone size from that table. This repertoire shows a few hundred thousand clones, less than 90% found once; its top ten account for approximately 5.1%.

The source material was peripheral blood. This rearrangement joins TRBV7-9 to TRBJ1-3; D remains ambiguous. This sequence originates from a woman aged 60-70 years who had recovered from COVID-19. This chain's CDR3 is CASSPPRISGNTIYF. DNA of the CDR3: TGTGCCAGCAGCCCCCCCAGGATCTCTGGAAACACCATATATTTT.